This TCR beta chain was sequenced for a study of immune evolution from preneoplasia to lung adenocarcinoma. The CDR3 is 13 residues long. The germline gives CDR1 SGHAT, CDR2 FQNNGV. V lost 3 bases and J 8 bases, leaving 13 bases between the germline ends. The data were produced by immunoSEQ multiplex PCR, yet TCRdb's version contains in-frame clones alone and is incomplete. The repertoire holds 13,000 or so clones, with about 83% as singletons. The sample taken for sequencing was FFPE tissue from an adenomatous hyperplasia lung lesion. Noted subset: atypical adenomatous hyperplasia (AAH), lung preneoplasia. This chain connects TRBV11-2 to TRBJ2-5, with D tentatively TRBD1 (6 bases). The sequence came from a person aged 50-70 years with lung adenocarcinoma. The CDR3 region is CASSFGLQGTQYF. CDR3 DNA sequence: TGTGCCAGCAGCTTCGGCTTACAGGGTACCCAGTACTTC.